The next 16 T cell receptor beta chains were all read from a single sample in a study of T cells in Graves' hyperthyroidism and ophthalmopathy. RNA transcripts were the template for amplifying TCR beta CDR3 regions. HTBI primers were used for first-round RT-PCR of the TCR CDR3. TCRdb redid the calling of the multiplex PCR reads with MiXCR, one entry per CDR3 protein. Seen here are 400,000 to 500,000 distinct CDR3 sequences, approximately 13% observed once, and the top ten hold 5.3%. Sequenced: blood. These receptors were collected from a woman aged 18 to 35 with Graves' hyperthyroidism.

This clonotype has at least ten counts. The genes are TRBV18 and TRBJ2-3; TRBD2 is a possible D gene (5 bases). Between the trimmed V and J ends, which lost 1 base and 2 bases, there was a span of 7 bases. This CDR3 spans 14 amino acids. Germline CDR1 reads KGHSH; CDR2 reads LQKENI. The CDR3 DNA sequence: TGTGCCAGCTCACCACGAGCGGACACAGATACGCAGTATTTT. Protein sequence: CASSPRADTDTQYF.

This clonotype occurred many times. This CDR3 reads CASSYGRVQETQYF. CDR3 in DNA: TGTGCCAGCAGTTACGGCAGGGTCCAAGAGACCCAGTACTTC. The chain carries TRBV6-2 or TRBV6-3 and TRBJ2-5; maybe TRBD1 (5 bases). CDR1 and CDR2 (germline): MNHEY, SVGEGT. The CDR3 extends over 14 amino acids. V lost 2 bases and J 1 base, leaving 8 bases between the germline ends.

This clonotype came up a few times. This sequence joins TRBV9 and TRBJ2-7; a weak D match, TRBD1 (6 bases). Germline values: CDR1 SGDLS, CDR2 YYNGEE. V dropped 1 base and J dropped 9 bases, with 20 bases sitting between them. The CDR3 is 15 residues long. The CDR3 coding sequence is TGTGCCAGCAGCGTAACAGGGAATGTGTACGCCGGGCAGTACTTC. Protein sequence: CASSVTGNVYAGQYF.

V usage is TRBV7-2 and J usage is TRBJ2-3; D unresolved. The CDR3 contains 16 residues. Trimming took 5 bases from V and 0 from J, leaving 15 bases between them. The germline CDR1 and CDR2 sequences are SGHTA and FQGNSA. This CDR3 reads CASSPVALASTDTQYF. As DNA, the CDR3 is TGTGCCAGCAGCCCAGTAGCCCTCGCTAGCACAGATACGCAGTATTTT.

This clonotype came up a few times. V and J are TRBV12-3 or TRBV12-4 and TRBJ1-2; unclear D gene. The CDR3 spans 12 residues. The V and J ends lost 2 bases and 4 bases respectively, with 5 bases between them. This CDR3 reads CASSLPIYGYTF. For the CDR3, the DNA is TGTGCCAGCAGTTTACCGATCTATGGCTACACCTTC.

Of note for this clonotype: A read error may explain this, as a much larger clone is one base away. The chain couples TRBV2 to TRBJ2-7; possibly TRBD1 for D (6 bases). CDR1 and CDR2 from the germline V gene are SNHLY and FYNNEI. The CDR3 sequence is 14 residues long. The CDR3 nucleotides read TGTGCCAGCAGGAGGGACACACGAATCTACGAGCGGTACTTC. It encodes CASRRDTRIYERYF.

The chain joins TRBV18 to TRBJ1-3; D is uncertain. The CDR3 sequence is 16 residues long. Trimming took off 3 bases at V and 0 bases at J, with 12 bases between the two ends. Germline CDR1 and CDR2: KGHSH and LQKENI. This CDR3 is CASSPPLLSSGNTIYF. The CDR3 region has the DNA TGTGCCAGCTCACCTCCGCTACTAAGCTCTGGAAACACCATATATTTT.

This clonotype was found many times. The chain has TRBV2 and TRBJ2-7; 7 positions agree with TRBD1. The CDR3 extends over 14 amino acids. Trimming at V came to 7 bases and at J to 6 bases, leaving 12 bases not matched to a gene. From germline, CDR1 is SNHLY and CDR2 FYNNEI. CDR3 nucleotides: TGTGCCAGCAACCTCTACCGACAGGGCGGCGAGCAGTACTTC. This encodes CASNLYRQGGEQYF.

This clonotype turned up a few times. V usage is TRBV6-1 and J usage is TRBJ2-3; D unresolved. The ends were cut back, 5 bases at V and 1 base at J, with 16 bases in the middle. CDR1 and CDR2 (germline): MNHNS, SASEGT. This CDR3 region has 16 residues. Here the CDR3 reads CASSKNPDRGTDTQYF. The CDR3 DNA reads as TGTGCCAGCAGTAAAAACCCAGATCGGGGCACAGATACGCAGTATTTT.

This clonotype was detected a few times. The chain couples TRBV10-3 to TRBJ2-1, with 7 bases that match TRBD1. Germline loops: CDR1 ENHRY, CDR2 SYGVKD. The CDR3 covers 17 residues. The ends lost 10 bases at V and 0 bases at J; junction bases unmatched: 15. CDR3 region: CATRDSLQLSSYNEQFF. CDR3 in DNA: TGTGCCACCCGGGACAGCCTGCAACTGAGCTCCTACAATGAGCAGTTCTTC.

The rearrangement uses TRBV10-2 and TRBJ1-1; D perhaps matches TRBD1 (6 bases). The CDR3 contains 15 residues. CDR1 is WSHSY, CDR2 SAAADI, per germline. Trimming stripped 3 bases from V and 6 bases from J, with 17 bases between. Here the CDR3 DNA reads TGCGCCAGCAGTGAATCGGGGGGGGCGGGTTCTGAAGCTTTCTTT. This sequence encodes CASSESGGAGSEAFF.

A word on this clonotype: A read error may produce the germline difference seen at one junction end. The chain carries TRBV6-1 and TRBJ1-1, with no clear D. Germline CDR1 and CDR2: MNHNS and SASEGT. This CDR3 is built from 14 residues. CDR3 in amino acids: CAGSEGQDYTEAFF. DNA of the CDR3: TGTGCCGGCAGTGAAGGCCAGGATTACACTGAAGCTTTCTTT.

This clonotype was counted only a few times. The J gene is TRBJ1-2, the V gene TRBV30; D might be TRBD1 (5 bases). V lost 3 bases and J 1 base, leaving 24 bases between the germline ends. CDR1 is GTSNPN, CDR2 SVGIG, per germline (reference sequence). The CDR3 runs to 18 residues. CDR3 DNA: TGTGCCTGGAGCCCTCATCTCTGGGGGATCCCATTTAACTATGGCTACACCTTC. Protein: CAWSPHLWGIPFNYGYTF.

This clonotype was counted ten times or more. The J gene is TRBJ2-7, the V gene TRBV12-3 or TRBV12-4; 14 nucleotides match TRBD2. The CDR3 consists of 15 residues. J lost 7 bases, V lost 5 bases, and 7 bases had no gene match. This CDR3 reads CASSPGLAGVREQYF. CDR3 bases: TGTGCCAGCAGTCCGGGACTAGCGGGAGTTCGGGAGCAGTACTTC.

The chain combines TRBV9 with TRBJ1-1; no clear D gene. The CDR3 totals 14 residues. V was trimmed by 0 bases and J by 1 base, leaving 7 bases between them. CDR1 SGDLS and CDR2 YYNGEE come from the germline V gene. Here the CDR3 reads CASSVDPANTEAFF. In DNA form, the CDR3 reads TGTGCCAGCAGCGTAGATCCAGCGAACACTGAAGCTTTCTTT.

The chain joins TRBV28 to TRBJ2-5; TRBD2 might be the D (6 bases). Trimming removed 5 bases at V and 2 bases at J, with 18 bases between. Germline V gene lookup returns CDR1 MDHEN and CDR2 SYDVKM. CDR3 size: 16 residues. The CDR3 sequence is CASSAGGLGLQETQYF. For the CDR3, the DNA is TGTGCCAGCAGTGCCGGGGGACTGGGGCTACAAGAGACCCAGTACTTC.